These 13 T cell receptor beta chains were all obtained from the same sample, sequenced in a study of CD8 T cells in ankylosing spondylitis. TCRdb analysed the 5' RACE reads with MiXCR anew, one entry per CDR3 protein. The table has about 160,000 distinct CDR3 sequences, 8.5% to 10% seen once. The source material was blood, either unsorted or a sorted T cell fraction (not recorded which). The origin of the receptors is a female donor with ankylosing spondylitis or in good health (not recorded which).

The CDR3 sequence is CSARGVGAEAFF. Here the CDR3 DNA reads TGCAGTGCTAGAGGGGTCGGGGCTGAAGCTTTCTTT. The rearrangement links TRBV20-1 to TRBJ1-1; D not certain. The CDR3 length is 12 residues. Germline CDR1 is DFQATT and CDR2 is SNEGSKA (reference sequence). The ends were cut back, 1 base at V and 6 bases at J, with 9 bases in the middle.

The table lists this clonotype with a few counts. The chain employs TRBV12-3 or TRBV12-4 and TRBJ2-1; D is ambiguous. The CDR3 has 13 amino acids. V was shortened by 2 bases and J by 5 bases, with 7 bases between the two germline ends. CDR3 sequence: CASSLNYHNEQFF. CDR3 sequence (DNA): TGTGCCAGCAGTTTAAACTACCACAATGAGCAGTTCTTC.

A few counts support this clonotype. CDR3 sequence reads: CAWSGGYGTDTQYF. In nucleotides, the CDR3 is TGTGCCTGGAGTGGGGGGTATGGGACAGATACGCAGTATTTT. The chain links TRBV30 to TRBJ2-3; D could derive from TRBD1 or TRBD2 (5 bases each). Germline CDR1 is GTSNPN and CDR2 is SVGIG (reference sequence). V was cut by 1 base and J by 3 bases, with 11 bases left in between. The CDR3 has 14 amino acids.

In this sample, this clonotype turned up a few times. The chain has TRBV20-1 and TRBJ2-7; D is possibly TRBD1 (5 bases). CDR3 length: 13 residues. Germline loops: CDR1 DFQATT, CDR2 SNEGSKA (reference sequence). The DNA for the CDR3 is TGCAGCACTCAGGGCCCTCCAAACTACGAGCAGTACTTC. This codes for CSTQGPPNYEQYF.

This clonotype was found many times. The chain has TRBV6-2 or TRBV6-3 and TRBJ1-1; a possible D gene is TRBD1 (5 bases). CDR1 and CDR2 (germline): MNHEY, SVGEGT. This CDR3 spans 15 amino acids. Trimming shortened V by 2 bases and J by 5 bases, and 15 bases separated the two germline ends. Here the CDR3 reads CASSYGQGEGTEAFF. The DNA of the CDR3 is TGTGCCAGCAGTTACGGGCAGGGCGAAGGAACTGAAGCTTTCTTT.

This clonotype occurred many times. CDR3 residues: CASRPGRGSSPLHF. The CDR3 region has the DNA TGCGCCAGCAGGCCGGGGCGGGGAAGCTCACCCCTCCACTTT. The V gene is TRBV5-1, the J gene TRBJ1-6; maybe TRBD1 (5 bases). Germline values: CDR1 SGHRS, CDR2 YFSETQ. V shed 5 bases and J shed 10 bases, with 16 bases lying between them. The CDR3 contains 14 residues.

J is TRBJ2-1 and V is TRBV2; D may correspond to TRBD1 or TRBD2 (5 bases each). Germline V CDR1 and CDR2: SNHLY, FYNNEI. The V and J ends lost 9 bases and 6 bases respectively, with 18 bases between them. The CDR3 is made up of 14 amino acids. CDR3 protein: CARNRDAAGNEQFF. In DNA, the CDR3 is TGTGCCAGAAACCGGGACGCAGCTGGCAATGAGCAGTTCTTC. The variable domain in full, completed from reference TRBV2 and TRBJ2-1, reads EPEVTQTPSHQVTQMGQEVILRCVPISNHLYFYWYRQILGQKVEFLVSFYNNEISEKSEIFDDQFSVERPDGSNFTLKIRSTKLEDSAMYFCARNRDAAGNEQFFGPGTRLTVL.

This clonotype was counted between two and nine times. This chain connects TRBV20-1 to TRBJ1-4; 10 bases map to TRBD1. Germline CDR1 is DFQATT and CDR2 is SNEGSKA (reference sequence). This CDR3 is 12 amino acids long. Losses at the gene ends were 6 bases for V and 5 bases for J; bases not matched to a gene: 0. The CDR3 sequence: CSAGQGNEKLFF. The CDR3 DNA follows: TGCAGTGCGGGACAGGGGAATGAAAAACTGTTTTTT.

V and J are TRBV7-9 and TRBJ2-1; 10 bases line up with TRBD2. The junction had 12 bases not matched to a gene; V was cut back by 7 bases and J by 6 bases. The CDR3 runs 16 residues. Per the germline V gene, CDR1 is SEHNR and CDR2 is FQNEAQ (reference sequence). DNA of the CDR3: TGTGCCAGCACCTCCCAACCGGGACTAGCGCCCAATGAGCAGTTCTTC. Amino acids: CASTSQPGLAPNEQFF. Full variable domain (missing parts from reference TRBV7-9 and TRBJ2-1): DTGVSQNPRHKITKRGQNVTFRCDPISEHNRLYWYRQTLGQGPEFLTYFQNEAQLEKSRLLSDRFSAERPKGSFSTLEIQRTEQGDSAMYLCASTSQPGLAPNEQFFGPGTRLTVL.

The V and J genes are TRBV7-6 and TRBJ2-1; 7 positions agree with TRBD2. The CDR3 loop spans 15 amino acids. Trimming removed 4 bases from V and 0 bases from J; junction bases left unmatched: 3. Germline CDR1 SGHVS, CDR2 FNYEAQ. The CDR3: CASSSREDSYNEQFF. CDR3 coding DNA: TGTGCCAGCAGCTCCCGGGAGGACTCCTACAATGAGCAGTTCTTC. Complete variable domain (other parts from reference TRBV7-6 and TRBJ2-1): GAGVSQSPRYKVTKRGQDVALRCDPISGHVSLYWYRQALGQGPEFLTYFNYEAQQDKSGLPNDRFSAERPEGSISTLTIQRTEQRDSAMYRCASSSREDSYNEQFFGPGTRLTVL.

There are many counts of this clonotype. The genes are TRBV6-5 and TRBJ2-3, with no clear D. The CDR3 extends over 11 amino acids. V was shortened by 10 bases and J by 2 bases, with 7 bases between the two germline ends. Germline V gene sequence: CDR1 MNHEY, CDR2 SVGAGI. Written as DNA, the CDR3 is TGTGCCACCCGTGACACAGATACGCAGTATTTT. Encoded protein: CATRDTDTQYF.

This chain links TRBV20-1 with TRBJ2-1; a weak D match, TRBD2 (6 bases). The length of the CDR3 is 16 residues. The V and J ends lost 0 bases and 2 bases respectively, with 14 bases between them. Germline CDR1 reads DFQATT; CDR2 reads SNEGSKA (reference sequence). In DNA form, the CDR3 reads TGCAGTGCTAGAGATCCAACTAGCCAGGCCTACAATGAGCAGTTCTTC. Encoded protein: CSARDPTSQAYNEQFF.

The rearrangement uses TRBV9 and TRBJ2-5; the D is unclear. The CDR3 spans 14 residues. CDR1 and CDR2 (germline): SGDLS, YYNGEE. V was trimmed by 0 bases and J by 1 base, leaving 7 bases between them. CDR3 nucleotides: TGTGCCAGCAGCGTAGGGCAGGCCCAAGAGACCCAGTACTTC. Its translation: CASSVGQAQETQYF.